The sequence of this TCR beta chain was determined in a study of shared clonotypes between healthy human individuals. The method was immunoSEQ multiplex PCR; TCRdb's version includes in-frame clones alone and lacks a portion of them. The repertoire has more than 2,000,000 clones, around nine tenths of them found once; the top ten carry under 0.15%. The CDR3 covers 14 residues. With 5 bases removed from V and 3 bases from J, the gap between germline ends came to 11 bases. The germline V gene has CDR1 SNHLY and CDR2 FYNNEI. This receptor was identified in a man younger than 35 in good health. Specimen: naive CD4+ T cells sorted from blood. Subset described: CD45RA+ positively selected. This chain connects TRBV2 to TRBJ1-5; a weak D match, TRBD1 (6 bases). The CDR3 is CASSPTGHNQPQHF. Here the CDR3 DNA reads TGTGCCAGCAGTCCGACAGGACACAATCAGCCCCAGCATTTT.